These 23 T cell receptor beta chains originate from one sample sequenced in a study of cytomegalovirus exposure and HLA in healthy donors. Sequenced by immunoSEQ multiplex PCR; TCRdb stores in-frame clones only, minus some. The repertoire holds some 100,000 clones, with 88% as singletons. The sequencing input was PBMCs. The receptor set was obtained from a man between 18 and 29 years old in good health and CMV-seronegative.

This sequence joins TRBV10-1 and TRBJ2-1, with D possibly matching TRBD2 (5 bases). The germline V gene has CDR1 WNHNN and CDR2 SYGVQD (reference sequence). The CDR3 sequence is 14 residues long. V shed 3 bases and J shed 12 bases, with 18 bases lying between them. CDR3 sequence (DNA): TGCGCCAGCAGTGACTCCAGCGGCAGCGGATGGCAGTTCTTC. Its protein is CASSDSSGSGWQFF.

The chain is built from TRBV6-1 and TRBJ2-1, with TRBD2 as a possible D gene (5 bases). V gave up 9 bases and J gave up 4 bases, with 16 bases separating them. Germline values: CDR1 MNHNS, CDR2 SASEGT. This CDR3 comprises 14 residues. The CDR3 DNA reads as TGTGCCAGTCCATCACGAGGGTTTTACAATGAGCAGTTCTTC. Translating it yields CASPSRGFYNEQFF.

This rearrangement joins TRBV7-9 to TRBJ1-2; 7 bases are shared with TRBD1. This CDR3 comprises 14 residues. CDR1 SEHNR and CDR2 FQNEAQ come from the germline V gene (reference sequence). Trimming removed 5 bases from V and 0 bases from J; junction bases left unmatched: 3. CDR3 DNA sequence: TGTGCCAGCAGCAAGGGACAGACTAACTATGGCTACACCTTC. This translates into CASSKGQTNYGYTF.

This sequence joins TRBV2 and TRBJ2-3, with D possibly TRBD2 on 5 matching bases. Trimming removed 5 bases from V and 1 base from J, with 10 bases in between. The CDR3 covers 14 residues. In germline, CDR1 is SNHLY, CDR2 FYNNEI. CDR3 coding DNA: TGTGCCAGCAGTTTAGCGAGGGGCACAGATACGCAGTATTTT. The encoded protein is CASSLARGTDTQYF.

This clone was counted once. The chain couples TRBV5-1 to TRBJ2-7, with TRBD1 matching 11 bases. After removal of 3 bases from V and 4 bases from J, the junction contained 3 bases not matched to a gene. Germline CDR1 is SGHRS and CDR2 is YFSETQ. CDR3 length: 14 amino acids. The CDR3 is CASSSDRGLYEQYF. As DNA, the CDR3 is TGCGCCAGCAGCTCGGACAGGGGGCTGTACGAGCAGTACTTC.

This rearrangement joins TRBV30 to TRBJ2-2, with 8 bases that match TRBD1. CDR1 GTSNPN and CDR2 SVGIG come from the germline V gene (reference sequence). This CDR3 has 14 amino acids. Trimming cost V 5 bases and J 4 bases; bases outside gene matches: 6. CDR3 coding DNA: TGTGCCTGGGATGGGACAGGCTCCACCGGGGAGCTGTTTTTT. Translated, it gives CAWDGTGSTGELFF.

This clone was seen a single time. The chain uses TRBV5-1 and TRBJ1-2; tentative D call: TRBD1 (5 bases). This CDR3 is built from 15 residues. Germline V gene data show CDR1 as SGHRS and CDR2 as YFSETQ. Deletions cut 0 bases from V and 7 bases from J, with 16 bases between. CDR3 nucleotide sequence: TGCGCCAGCAGCTTGGGAGTTAGGTCCCAGGGTGGCTACACCTTC. This codes for CASSLGVRSQGGYTF.

The chain employs TRBV5-1 and TRBJ2-1; D is possibly TRBD1 (6 bases). Per germline, CDR1 SGHRS and CDR2 YFSETQ. V lost 4 bases to trimming and J lost 5 bases, with 16 bases between them. This CDR3 region has 15 residues. CDR3 bases: TGCGCCAGCAGCGGGAACAGGGTAGGCGACAATGAGCAGTTCTTC. Translating gives CASSGNRVGDNEQFF.

The J gene is TRBJ1-4, the V gene TRBV19, with D perhaps TRBD1 (6 bases). Germline CDR1 reads LNHDA; CDR2 reads SQIVND (reference sequence). The germline V and J ends were trimmed by 6 bases and 3 bases, with 20 bases remaining between them. This CDR3 contains 17 residues. CDR3: CASSPYISQGSNEKLFF. CDR3 DNA sequence: TGTGCCAGTAGCCCATACATCTCACAGGGATCTAATGAAAAACTGTTTTTT.

V is TRBV6-6 and J is TRBJ2-7, with D possibly matching TRBD2 (5 bases). The ends were cut back, 2 bases at V and 2 bases at J, with 10 bases in the middle. Looked up from germline, CDR1 is MNHNY and CDR2 is SVGAGI (reference sequence). The CDR3 sequence is 14 residues long. CDR3 protein: CASSYTSPAYEQYF. In DNA form, the CDR3 reads TGTGCCAGCAGTTACACTAGTCCCGCCTACGAGCAGTACTTC.

This chain joins TRBV5-1 and TRBJ2-1; TRBD2 matches at 8 bases. The CDR3 contains 15 residues. The V segment lost 0 bases and the J segment 3 bases; nucleotides outside the gene matches: 2. Germline lookup yields CDR1 SGHRS and CDR2 YFSETQ. The CDR3 coding sequence is TGCGCCAGCAGCTTGGCCAGCGGGAGCTACAATGAGCAGTTCTTC. This codes for CASSLASGSYNEQFF.

The count of this clone is one. V is TRBV6-1 and J is TRBJ2-5, with 11 bases fitting TRBD1. This CDR3 is 15 amino acids long. CDR1 is MNHNS and CDR2 is SASEGT in the germline V gene. V dropped 6 bases and J dropped 8; count of bases not matched to a gene: 11. The CDR3 is CASSLMGQGVETQYF. The CDR3 DNA reads as TGTGCCAGCAGCCTGATGGGACAGGGGGTGGAAACCCAGTACTTC.

This clone has just a few counts. The chain uses TRBV5-8 and TRBJ1-1; 7 nucleotides line up with TRBD1. Germline-derived CDR1 and CDR2 are SGHTS and YDEGEE. The length of the CDR3 is 14 residues. V dropped 4 bases and J dropped 11; count of bases not matched to a gene: 14. CDR3 protein: CASSPDREQTSAFF. The CDR3 nucleotides read TGTGCCAGCAGCCCCGACAGGGAACAAACAAGCGCTTTCTTT.

The J gene is TRBJ2-1, the V gene TRBV29-1, with TRBD1 matching over 7 bases. The V and J ends lost 6 bases and 0 bases, in that order; junction bases with no gene match: 5. The germline V gene encodes CDR1 SQVTM and CDR2 ANQGSEA. The CDR3 covers 14 residues. The CDR3 DNA reads TGCAGCGTCCGACAGGGAGCCTCCTACAATGAGCAGTTCTTC. Translation gives CSVRQGASYNEQFF.

The rearrangement joins TRBV5-1 to TRBJ2-1; 9 nucleotides line up with TRBD1. Germline values: CDR1 SGHRS, CDR2 YFSETQ. V was clipped by 2 bases and J by 6 bases; unmatched bases: 6. CDR3 length: 15 residues. The CDR3 protein is CASSFGTGFRNEQFF. DNA of the CDR3: TGCGCCAGCAGCTTCGGGACAGGGTTTCGCAATGAGCAGTTCTTC.

The chain links TRBV28 to TRBJ2-1; 7 bases match TRBD2. Germline V gene lookup returns CDR1 MDHEN and CDR2 SYDVKM. The CDR3 runs to 12 residues. Germline trimming cut 1 base from V and 15 bases from J; bases unmatched to any gene: 6. CDR3 amino acids: CASSLFTSAAFF. DNA for the CDR3: TGTGCCAGCAGTTTATTCACTAGCGCGGCGTTCTTC.

This clone was picked up one time. This chain links TRBV30 with TRBJ1-5; D perhaps matches TRBD1 (6 bases). V was cut by 3 bases and J by 3 bases, with 9 bases left in between. The CDR3 sequence is 13 residues long. Looked up from germline, CDR1 is GTSNPN and CDR2 is SVGIG (reference sequence). The DNA of the CDR3 is TGTGCCTGGAGAGGACAGTTCAATCAGCCCCAGCATTTT. It specifies CAWRGQFNQPQHF.

The chain combines TRBV18 with TRBJ1-1; weak D call: TRBD1 (5 bases). V lost 7 bases and J lost 1, with 13 bases in between. Germline lookup yields CDR1 KGHSH and CDR2 LQKENI. There are 14 residues in the CDR3. The CDR3 sequence is CASLTGDGNTEAFF. The CDR3 DNA sequence: TGTGCCAGCTTAACGGGGGACGGGAACACTGAAGCTTTCTTT.

The genes are TRBV19 and TRBJ1-1; TRBD1 matches 8 bases. This CDR3 spans 15 amino acids. Losses at the gene ends were 3 bases for V and 4 bases for J; bases not matched to a gene: 7. In germline, CDR1 is LNHDA, CDR2 SQIVND (reference sequence). In DNA form, the CDR3 reads TGTGCCAGTAGTATCCGGACAGGGAAGAGCACTGAAGCTTTCTTT. Amino acids: CASSIRTGKSTEAFF.

DNA of the CDR3: TGTGCCAGCAGCTCGACAGATACGCAGTATTTT. Translated, it gives CASSSTDTQYF. The V and J genes are TRBV7-9 and TRBJ2-3; D unclear. Trimming removed 4 bases at V and 3 bases at J, with 2 bases between. This CDR3 has 11 amino acids. Germline values: CDR1 SEHNR, CDR2 FQNEAQ (reference sequence).

The rearrangement joins TRBV19 to TRBJ2-6; 12 positions match TRBD1. CDR3 length equals 17 residues. Germline V gene lookup returns CDR1 LNHDA and CDR2 SQIVND (reference sequence). V lost 8 bases to trimming and J lost 1 base; unmatched junction nucleotides: 6. The CDR3 sequence is CASGPGQGASGANVLTF. DNA of the CDR3: TGTGCCAGTGGACCGGGACAGGGGGCTTCTGGGGCCAACGTCCTGACTTTC.

The chain joins TRBV6-1 to TRBJ1-2, with 8 bases that match TRBD1. Germline V lookup: CDR1 MNHNS, CDR2 SASEGT. CDR3 size: 14 residues. V lost 4 bases to trimming and J lost 4 bases; unmatched junction nucleotides: 5. This CDR3 is CASSGQGNAYGYTF. CDR3 sequence (DNA): TGTGCCAGCAGTGGACAGGGGAACGCCTATGGCTACACCTTC.

The rearrangement links TRBV18 to TRBJ1-2; a weak D match, TRBD1 (5 bases). Between the trimmed V and J ends, which lost 3 bases and 4 bases, there was a span of 12 bases. This CDR3 spans 14 amino acids. Looked up from germline, CDR1 is KGHSH and CDR2 is LQKENI. CDR3 region: CASSPQGELYGYTF. DNA for the CDR3: TGTGCCAGCTCACCCCAGGGCGAGCTCTATGGCTACACCTTC.